Sequencing of this TCR beta chain was carried out in a study of blood T cell repertoires in COVID-19. Study overall: Sites across the United States, Italy and Spain contributed samples from acute and convalescent COVID-19. Nucleic acid was either cDNA or gDNA, and it came from T cells, B-cell-depleted T cells, or PBMCs.

In germline, CDR1 is SGHVS, CDR2 FNYEAQ. V shed 1 base and J 10 bases; nucleotides not matched to a gene: 12. The CDR3 consists of 17 residues. Sequenced by immunoSEQ multiplex PCR; TCRdb stores in-frame clones only, minus some. The table shows 60,000 to 70,000 clones, with roughly 84% occurring only once. This TCR came from a man between 50 and 59 years old with active COVID-19. Sample: peripheral blood. This sequence joins TRBV7-6 and TRBJ2-1; 11 nucleotides align to TRBD2. CDR3 loop: CASSLERSSGGAGEQFF. The CDR3 DNA reads as TGTGCCAGCAGCTTAGAAAGGAGTAGCGGGGGGGCAGGGGAGCAGTTCTTC. The whole variable domain, filled in from reference TRBV7-6 and TRBJ2-1, reads GAGVSQSPRYKVTKRGQDVALRCDPISGHVSLYWYRQALGQGPEFLTYFNYEAQQDKSGLPNDRFSAERPEGSISTLTIQRTEQRDSAMYRCASSLERSSGGAGEQFFGPGTRLTVL.